This record covers a single TCR beta chain. V was clipped by 4 bases and J by 0 bases, with 13 bases between them. Germline V gene data show CDR1 as LGHDT and CDR2 as YNNKEL (reference sequence). This CDR3 is built from 15 residues. The table came from immunoSEQ multiplex PCR; TCRdb's copy has only in-frame clones and leaves some out. The sample lists approximately 220,000 clones, 80% to 85% occurring once. This sample was included in a study of blood T cell repertoires in COVID-19. The specimen was peripheral blood. The chain combines TRBV3-1 (or the pseudogene TRBV3-2) with TRBJ2-7, with a weak D call TRBD2 (6 bases). This TCR was sampled from a man aged 35-49 years with acute or convalescent COVID-19. For the CDR3, the DNA is TGTGCCAGCAGCCGACCCGGGACTCTCTCCTACGAGCAGTACTTC. It is translated as CASSRPGTLSYEQYF.